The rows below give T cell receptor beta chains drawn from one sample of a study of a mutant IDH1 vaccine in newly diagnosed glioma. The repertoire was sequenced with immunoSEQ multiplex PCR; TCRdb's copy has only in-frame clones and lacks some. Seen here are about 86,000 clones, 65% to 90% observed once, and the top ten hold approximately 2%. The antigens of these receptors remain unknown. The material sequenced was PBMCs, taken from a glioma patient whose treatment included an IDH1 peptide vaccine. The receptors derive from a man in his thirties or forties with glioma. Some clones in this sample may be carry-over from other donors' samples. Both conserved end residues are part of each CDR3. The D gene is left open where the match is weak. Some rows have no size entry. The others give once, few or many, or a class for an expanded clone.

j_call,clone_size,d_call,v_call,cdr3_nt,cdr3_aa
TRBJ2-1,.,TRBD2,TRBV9,TGTGCCAGCAGCCCTCGAGCGGCGGGAGGTGTCAATGAGCAGTTCTTC,CASSPRAAGGVNEQFF
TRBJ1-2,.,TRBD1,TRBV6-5,TGTGCCAGCAGTTACACCGGGACAGCTAACTATGGCTACACCTTC,CASSYTGTANYGYTF
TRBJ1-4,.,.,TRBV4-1,TGCGCCAGCAGCCGATGGACAACTAATGAAAAACTGTTTTTT,CASSRWTTNEKLFF
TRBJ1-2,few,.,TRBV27,TGTGCCAGCAGTTTCCAACAGCATACAAGTGGCTACACCTTC,CASSFQQHTSGYTF
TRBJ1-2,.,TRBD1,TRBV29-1,TGCAGCGTCGCGGTAGGACAGGGGCCGAGTGGCTACACCTTC,CSVAVGQGPSGYTF
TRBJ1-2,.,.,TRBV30,TGTGCCTGCCGGGGTAGTCTTGGCTACACCTTC,CACRGSLGYTF
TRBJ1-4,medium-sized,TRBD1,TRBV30,TGTGCCTGGAGTGTACAGGGACAGGGGGCTGAAAAACTGTTTTTT,CAWSVQGQGAEKLFF
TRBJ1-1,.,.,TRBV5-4,TGTGCCAGCAGCTCCTACTATCGCGACAGCAACACTGAAGCTTTCTTT,CASSSYYRDSNTEAFF
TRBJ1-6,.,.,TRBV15,TGTGCCACCAGCAGAGATTGGGAAGGGAATTCACCCCTCCACTTT,CATSRDWEGNSPLHF
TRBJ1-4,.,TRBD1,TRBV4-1,TGCGCCAGCAGCCACGAGACCGGGACAGGTTACGAAAAACTGTTTTTT,CASSHETGTGYEKLFF
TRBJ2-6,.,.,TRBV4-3,TGCGCCAGCAGCCAGCGAGATCTCCAGGGTTCCGGGGCCAACGTCCTGACTTTC,CASSQRDLQGSGANVLTF
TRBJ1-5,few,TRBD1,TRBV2,TGTGCCAGCAACCCGGGACAGGGATATGATCAGCCCCAGCATTTT,CASNPGQGYDQPQHF
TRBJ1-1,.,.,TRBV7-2,TGTGCCAGCAGACTAGGGAGGACTGAAGCTTTCTTT,CASRLGRTEAFF
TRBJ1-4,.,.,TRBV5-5,TGTGCCAGCAGCCCGGGTATAGGGCAGGTACTGTTTTTT,CASSPGIGQVLFF
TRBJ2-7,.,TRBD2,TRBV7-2,TGTGCCAGCAGCTTAGACGGCCGGCTAGCGGGAGGAGGCGAGCAGTACTTC,CASSLDGRLAGGGEQYF
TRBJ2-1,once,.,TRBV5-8,TGTGCCAGCAGCTTGGGTCAGGGGAGCTACAATGAGCAGTTCTTC,CASSLGQGSYNEQFF
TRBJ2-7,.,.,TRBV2,TGTGCCAGCAGTACGGGACAATTCTACGAGCAGTACTTC,CASSTGQFYEQYF
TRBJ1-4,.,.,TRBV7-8,TGTGCCAGCAGCCCCTTCCGACCGCCGACGAGGGAAAAACTGTTTTTT,CASSPFRPPTREKLFF
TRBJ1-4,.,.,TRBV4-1,TGCGCCAGCAGCCAATTCGGGCAGTCTGAAAAACTGTTTTTT,CASSQFGQSEKLFF
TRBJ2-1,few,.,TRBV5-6,TGTGCCAGCAGCTTTGGGACGCCGTATTCCTACAATGAGCAGTTCTTC,CASSFGTPYSYNEQFF
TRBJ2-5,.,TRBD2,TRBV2,TGTGCCAGCAGTGAAGCGGACGGAGCGGGAGGTGCAGGGACCCAGTACTTC,CASSEADGAGGAGTQYF
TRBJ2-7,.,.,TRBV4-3,TGCGCCAGCAGCCAAGCACTAGCACCGTTCAACGAGCAGTACTTC,CASSQALAPFNEQYF
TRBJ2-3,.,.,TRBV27,TGTGCCAGCAGTTTATCAGGAGATACGCAGTATTTT,CASSLSGDTQYF
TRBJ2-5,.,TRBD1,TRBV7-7,TGTGCCAGCAGCACGGGACAGCAAGAGACCCAGTACTTC,CASSTGQQETQYF
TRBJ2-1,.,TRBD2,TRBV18,TGTGCCAGCTCGGGACTAGCGGGGGGTCGCTCCTACAATGAGCAGTTCTTC,CASSGLAGGRSYNEQFF
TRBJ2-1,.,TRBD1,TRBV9,TGTGCCAGCAGCGCGGGGGACAGGGGGATCACAGAGCAGTTCTTC,CASSAGDRGITEQFF
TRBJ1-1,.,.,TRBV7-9,TGTGCCAGCAGCTTGATCAACACTGAAGCTTTCTTT,CASSLINTEAFF
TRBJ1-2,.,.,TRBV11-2,TGTGCCAGCAGCCCTTCTAGAGAGGATGGGAACACCTTC,CASSPSREDGNTF